The source of this T cell receptor (beta chain) is a study of identical twins. General observations from the study: Cross-sectional statistics, not tracking of the same donors, supported the conclusions.

This clonotype was counted only a few times. Its matching antigen is unknown. The CDR3 is 13 residues long. Between the trimmed V and J ends, which lost 1 base and 9 bases, there was a span of 10 bases. The germline gives CDR1 MNHEY, CDR2 SVGEGT. TCRdb redid the calling of the 5' RACE reads with MiXCR, one entry per CDR3 protein. The data contain under 900,000 distinct CDR3 sequences, 15% to 20% of them singletons. This sample was shared with a second study, whose subject was T cells expressing NK-cell markers. That source reports: The CD3+CD56-NKG2C+ fraction was also led by these clonotypes in a few donors.

This chain joins TRBV6-2 or TRBV6-3 and TRBJ2-1; D is unresolved. This clonotype was obtained from a woman aged 18-35 years in good health. The sample comprised PBMCs. CDR3 in amino acids: CASSYYQLAEQFF. The CDR3 nucleotides are TGTGCCAGCAGTTACTACCAACTGGCTGAGCAGTTCTTC.